Listed below are T cell receptor beta chains from one sample, sequenced in a study of blood T cell repertoires in COVID-19. Assay used: immunoSEQ multiplex PCR; TCRdb lists only in-frame clones, some missing. The sample consists of 100,000 to 150,000 clones, around 86% of them appearing once. Sequencing was performed on peripheral blood. These TCRs come from a man in his 60s with acute or convalescent COVID-19. Each CDR3 is given with its conserved first and last residue. Fields, in order: V gene, CDR3 length, J gene, D gene, clone size, CDR3 DNA, CDR3 protein. D genes are given only for firm matches. Some rows have no size entry. The others give once, few or many, or a class for an expanded clone.

V gene: TRBV20-1; CDR3 length: 11; J gene: TRBJ1-1; D gene: -; clone size: once; CDR3 DNA: TGCAGTGCTAGTGGAGGGACTGAAGCTTTCTTT; CDR3 protein: CSASGGTEAFF
V gene: TRBV5-1; CDR3 length: 17; J gene: TRBJ2-2; D gene: TRBD1; clone size: -; CDR3 DNA: TGCGCCAGCAGCTTGGGGCCCAACAGGGGGCACACCGGGGAGCTGTTTTTT; CDR3 protein: CASSLGPNRGHTGELFF
V gene: TRBV28; CDR3 length: 14; J gene: TRBJ1-4; D gene: -; clone size: -; CDR3 DNA: TGTGCCAGCAGTCCAGGGGCGTTGAAGGAAAAACTGTTTTTT; CDR3 protein: CASSPGALKEKLFF
V gene: TRBV30; CDR3 length: 15; J gene: TRBJ1-1; D gene: -; clone size: -; CDR3 DNA: TGTGCCTGGACCCATTCACGAGGATATAACACTGAAGCTTTCTTT; CDR3 protein: CAWTHSRGYNTEAFF
V gene: TRBV6-6; CDR3 length: 16; J gene: TRBJ1-1; D gene: -; clone size: -; CDR3 DNA: TGTGCCAGCAGGCAGTATACTCGGCCCCCGGGCACTGAAGCTTTCTTT; CDR3 protein: CASRQYTRPPGTEAFF
V gene: TRBV2; CDR3 length: 13; J gene: TRBJ2-3; D gene: -; clone size: -; CDR3 DNA: TGTGCCAGCACCATACAGGGCACAGATACGCAGTATTTT; CDR3 protein: CASTIQGTDTQYF
V gene: TRBV6-2/TRBV6-3; CDR3 length: 11; J gene: TRBJ2-7; D gene: -; clone size: -; CDR3 DNA: TGTGCCAGCAGTCAACAGTACGAGCAGTACTTC; CDR3 protein: CASSQQYEQYF
V gene: TRBV7-6; CDR3 length: 16; J gene: TRBJ2-7; D gene: TRBD2; clone size: -; CDR3 DNA: TGTGCCAGCAGCGCAACTAGCGGGAGGGCCGGCTACGAGCAGTACTTC; CDR3 protein: CASSATSGRAGYEQYF
V gene: TRBV15; CDR3 length: 19; J gene: TRBJ1-6; D gene: -; clone size: -; CDR3 DNA: TGTGCCACCAGCAGAGGCCCAGGGACTTGGAGCTCCTATAATTCACCCCTCCACTTT; CDR3 protein: CATSRGPGTWSSYNSPLHF
V gene: TRBV2; CDR3 length: 14; J gene: TRBJ2-7; D gene: TRBD1; clone size: -; CDR3 DNA: TGTGCCAGCGGGAGAGGCAGGGGGCCCTACGAGCAGTACTTC; CDR3 protein: CASGRGRGPYEQYF
V gene: TRBV5-1; CDR3 length: 19; J gene: TRBJ2-2; D gene: TRBD1; clone size: -; CDR3 DNA: TGCGCCAGCAGCCCCAGCCCCGACGTGGACAGGGGGCACACCGGGGAGCTGTTTTTT; CDR3 protein: CASSPSPDVDRGHTGELFF
V gene: TRBV5-1; CDR3 length: 16; J gene: TRBJ2-2; D gene: TRBD2; clone size: few; CDR3 DNA: TGCGCCAGCAGCTTGGAGACTAGCATCCCCCCCGGGGAGCTGTTTTTT; CDR3 protein: CASSLETSIPPGELFF
V gene: TRBV7-2; CDR3 length: 14; J gene: TRBJ2-1; D gene: -; clone size: -; CDR3 DNA: TGTGCCAGCAGCCCGCTCCTAGGGGACAATGAGCAGTTCTTC; CDR3 protein: CASSPLLGDNEQFF
V gene: TRBV18; CDR3 length: 18; J gene: TRBJ2-6; D gene: -; clone size: -; CDR3 DNA: TGTGCCAGCTCACCAGTGTACGGTCCAGGGTCTGGGGCCAACGTCCTGACTTTC; CDR3 protein: CASSPVYGPGSGANVLTF
V gene: TRBV7-2; CDR3 length: 13; J gene: TRBJ2-2; D gene: -; clone size: -; CDR3 DNA: TGTGCCAGCAGCGGCAAGAACACCGGGGAGCTGTTTTTT; CDR3 protein: CASSGKNTGELFF
V gene: TRBV4-1; CDR3 length: 16; J gene: TRBJ2-2; D gene: -; clone size: -; CDR3 DNA: TGCGCCAGCAGCCAAGGGGACAACCAGAACACCGGGGAGCTGTTTTTT; CDR3 protein: CASSQGDNQNTGELFF
V gene: TRBV7-8; CDR3 length: 15; J gene: TRBJ1-3; D gene: -; clone size: -; CDR3 DNA: TGTGCCAGCAGCTTAGTAGGGGGATCTGGAAACACCATATATTTT; CDR3 protein: CASSLVGGSGNTIYF
V gene: TRBV7-8; CDR3 length: 13; J gene: TRBJ2-5; D gene: -; clone size: -; CDR3 DNA: TGTGCCAGCAGCTTATCTCCGAGGGAGACCCAGTACTTC; CDR3 protein: CASSLSPRETQYF
V gene: TRBV19; CDR3 length: 15; J gene: TRBJ2-1; D gene: TRBD1; clone size: -; CDR3 DNA: TGTGCCAGTAGTATTTCACAGGGGTTAGGCAATGAGCAGTTCTTC; CDR3 protein: CASSISQGLGNEQFF
V gene: TRBV7-9; CDR3 length: 16; J gene: TRBJ1-4; D gene: TRBD1; clone size: -; CDR3 DNA: TGTGCCAGCAGCTTGCCCATACAGGGGGGTAATGAAAAACTGTTTTTT; CDR3 protein: CASSLPIQGGNEKLFF
V gene: TRBV7-3; CDR3 length: 15; J gene: TRBJ2-2; D gene: -; clone size: -; CDR3 DNA: TGTGCCAGCAGCTTACGGTGGTGGGCCACCGGGGAGCTGTTTTTT; CDR3 protein: CASSLRWWATGELFF
V gene: TRBV5-1; CDR3 length: 15; J gene: TRBJ2-3; D gene: -; clone size: -; CDR3 DNA: TGCGCCAGCAGCTTGGGCGGGACTGGTGCAGATACGCAGTATTTT; CDR3 protein: CASSLGGTGADTQYF
V gene: TRBV7-9; CDR3 length: 15; J gene: TRBJ1-2; D gene: -; clone size: -; CDR3 DNA: TGTGCCAGCAGCTTAGAAACAGGGAATAACTATGGCTACACCTTC; CDR3 protein: CASSLETGNNYGYTF
V gene: TRBV5-1; CDR3 length: 17; J gene: TRBJ2-5; D gene: TRBD1; clone size: -; CDR3 DNA: TGCGCCAGCAGCCCTGGATATCGGGACAGTCGCAAGCGGACCCAGTACTTC; CDR3 protein: CASSPGYRDSRKRTQYF
V gene: TRBV18; CDR3 length: 17; J gene: TRBJ2-2; D gene: TRBD1; clone size: -; CDR3 DNA: TGTGCCAGCTCACCACCTAGGGACAGGGGTAACACCGGGGAGCTGTTTTTT; CDR3 protein: CASSPPRDRGNTGELFF
V gene: TRBV5-4; CDR3 length: 18; J gene: TRBJ2-3; D gene: TRBD2; clone size: -; CDR3 DNA: TGTGCCAGCAGCCCACCCGACGGACTAGCGGGAGGGCCAGATACGCAGTATTTT; CDR3 protein: CASSPPDGLAGGPDTQYF
V gene: TRBV18; CDR3 length: 14; J gene: TRBJ1-2; D gene: TRBD1; clone size: -; CDR3 DNA: TGTGCCAGCTCCCTTGGACAGGAAGGTGAAGGCTACACCTTC; CDR3 protein: CASSLGQEGEGYTF
V gene: TRBV5-8; CDR3 length: 13; J gene: TRBJ1-4; D gene: -; clone size: -; CDR3 DNA: TGTGCCAGCAGCTTTGCGCGAAATGAAAAACTGTTTTTT; CDR3 protein: CASSFARNEKLFF
V gene: TRBV5-1; CDR3 length: 15; J gene: TRBJ2-1; D gene: TRBD2; clone size: once; CDR3 DNA: TGCGCCAGCAGCTTGGCTAGCGGGGTCTACAATGAGCAGTTCTTC; CDR3 protein: CASSLASGVYNEQFF
V gene: TRBV28; CDR3 length: 14; J gene: TRBJ1-6; D gene: -; clone size: -; CDR3 DNA: TGTGCCAGCAGTCGCGCTGAGTATAATTCACCCCTCCACTTT; CDR3 protein: CASSRAEYNSPLHF
V gene: TRBV2; CDR3 length: 13; J gene: TRBJ2-1; D gene: TRBD2; clone size: -; CDR3 DNA: TGTGCAGAAGGCGGGAGCTCCTACAATGAGCAGTTCTTC; CDR3 protein: CAEGGSSYNEQFF
V gene: TRBV6-1; CDR3 length: 17; J gene: TRBJ1-4; D gene: -; clone size: -; CDR3 DNA: TGTGCCAGCAGTGAGTTCGGAACAGGGCGTATTAATGAAAAACTGTTTTTT; CDR3 protein: CASSEFGTGRINEKLFF
V gene: TRBV13; CDR3 length: 14; J gene: TRBJ1-6; D gene: -; clone size: -; CDR3 DNA: TGTGCCAGCAGCCCTAACCGAGGGAATTCACCCCTCCACTTT; CDR3 protein: CASSPNRGNSPLHF
V gene: TRBV5-6; CDR3 length: 14; J gene: TRBJ2-5; D gene: TRBD2; clone size: -; CDR3 DNA: TGTGCCAGCAGCTGGGGAGGGGTCCAAGAGACCCAGTACTTC; CDR3 protein: CASSWGGVQETQYF
V gene: TRBV3-1/TRBV3-2; CDR3 length: 15; J gene: TRBJ1-4; D gene: -; clone size: -; CDR3 DNA: TGTGCCAGCAGCCGTAGACAGACAACTAATGAAAAACTGTTTTTT; CDR3 protein: CASSRRQTTNEKLFF
V gene: TRBV15; CDR3 length: 12; J gene: TRBJ1-6; D gene: -; clone size: -; CDR3 DNA: TGTGCCACCAGCAGGGAGGGTAAGGCCCTCCACTTT; CDR3 protein: CATSREGKALHF
V gene: TRBV7-9; CDR3 length: 15; J gene: TRBJ2-7; D gene: -; clone size: few; CDR3 DNA: TGTGCCAGCAGCCCCCCTCGGCAGAGGCTCTACGAGCAGTACTTC; CDR3 protein: CASSPPRQRLYEQYF
V gene: TRBV5-1; CDR3 length: 15; J gene: TRBJ2-5; D gene: -; clone size: -; CDR3 DNA: TGCGCCAGCAGCTTGTCGCAGGGCGGATTGGAGACCCAGTACTTC; CDR3 protein: CASSLSQGGLETQYF
V gene: TRBV5-1; CDR3 length: 17; J gene: TRBJ1-2; D gene: TRBD1; clone size: -; CDR3 DNA: TGCGCCAGCAGCTTGGTGACAGGGGGCAACGTGGGAAGTGGCTACACCTTC; CDR3 protein: CASSLVTGGNVGSGYTF
V gene: TRBV1; CDR3 length: 18; J gene: TRBJ2-2; D gene: -; clone size: -; CDR3 DNA: TGCACCAGCAGCCTGGAGAGGGGACAGGGGGCGCCCACCGGGGAGCTGTTTTTT; CDR3 protein: CTSSLERGQGAPTGELFF
V gene: TRBV5-4; CDR3 length: 13; J gene: TRBJ1-1; D gene: -; clone size: -; CDR3 DNA: TGTGCCAGCAGCTTCGGGTCCGGCTTTGAAGCTTTCTTT; CDR3 protein: CASSFGSGFEAFF
V gene: TRBV28; CDR3 length: 14; J gene: TRBJ1-2; D gene: -; clone size: -; CDR3 DNA: TGTGCCAGTAAATCCCAGGGAGGGGTCTATGGCTACACCTTC; CDR3 protein: CASKSQGGVYGYTF